The 18 T cell receptor beta chains below were found in one sample sequenced in a study of Ad26.COV2.S vaccination and SARS-CoV-2 variants. Profiled with immunoSEQ multiplex PCR; TCRdb holds only in-frame clones, not every one. The top ten clones hold under 2.5% of a sample with about 320,000 clones, about 85% of them seen once. Sample treatment: approximately 18 received Ad26.COV2.S at low or high dose, single or two shots; 5 received placebo; per-sample allocation not given. The investigators took samples on day 63 after the first vaccine or placebo injection. The specimen was peripheral blood, collected in a trial of Ad26.COV2.S vaccine versus placebo. These receptors originate from a person aged 18 to 65 who received the Ad26.COV2.S COVID-19 vaccine or a placebo.

The chain is built from TRBV11-2 and TRBJ2-7, with 8 bases aligning to TRBD2. With V trimmed by 1 base and J by 0 bases, 2 bases remained unmatched. The CDR3 sequence is 15 residues long. Germline V gene data show CDR1 as SGHAT and CDR2 as FQNNGV. The CDR3 spells CASSLVAGGSYEQYF. DNA for the CDR3: TGTGCCAGCAGCTTAGTGGCGGGGGGCTCCTACGAGCAGTACTTC.

In this sample, this clone turned up a few times. The chain carries TRBV19 and TRBJ1-2; 10 positions match TRBD1. The ends lost 3 bases at V and 4 bases at J; junction bases unmatched: 5. From germline, CDR1 is LNHDA and CDR2 SQIVND (reference sequence). The CDR3 has 15 residues. The CDR3 loop reads CASSISGQGLYGYTF. The CDR3 nucleotides are TGTGCCAGTAGTATCTCGGGACAGGGGCTCTATGGCTACACCTTC. The complete variable domain, with remaining parts taken from reference TRBV19 and TRBJ1-2, reads DGGITQSPKYLFRKEGQNVTLSCEQNLNHDAMYWYRQDPGQGLRLIYYSQIVNDFQKGDIAEGYSVSREKKESFPLTVTSAQKNPTAFYLCASSISGQGLYGYTFGSGTRLTVV.

V gene TRBV19 combines with J gene TRBJ1-6; D remains ambiguous. Looked up from germline, CDR1 is LNHDA and CDR2 is SQIVND (reference sequence). The V and J ends lost 5 bases and 6 bases respectively, with 11 bases between them. The CDR3 consists of 14 residues. CDR3 nucleotide sequence: TGTGCCAGTAGTCCTGAGACCGCTAATTCACCCCTCCACTTT. Amino acid sequence: CASSPETANSPLHF. The full variable domain, with the rest looked up from reference TRBV19 and TRBJ1-6, is DGGITQSPKYLFRKEGQNVTLSCEQNLNHDAMYWYRQDPGQGLRLIYYSQIVNDFQKGDIAEGYSVSREKKESFPLTVTSAQKNPTAFYLCASSPETANSPLHFGNGTRLTVT.

This clone showed up just once. This chain links TRBV5-1 with TRBJ2-3; D perhaps matches TRBD1 (5 bases). Per the germline V gene, CDR1 is SGHRS and CDR2 is YFSETQ. CDR3 length: 16 residues. Trimming took 3 bases from V and 6 from J, leaving 20 bases between them. The CDR3 region is CASSSAPTELTDTQYF. The CDR3 coding sequence is TGCGCCAGCAGCTCCGCCCCGACAGAACTTACGGATACGCAGTATTTT. The entire variable domain, with the rest obtained from reference TRBV5-1 and TRBJ2-3, is as follows: KAGVTQTPRYLIKTRGQQVTLSCSPISGHRSVSWYQQTPGQGLQFLFEYFSETQRNKGNFPGRFSGRQFSNSRSEMNVSTLELGDSALYLCASSSAPTELTDTQYFGPGTRLTVL.

V gene TRBV6-5 combines with J gene TRBJ1-4, with 9 bases aligning to TRBD1. Germline V gene data show CDR1 as MNHEY and CDR2 as SVGAGI. The CDR3 consists of 15 residues. J was trimmed by 6 bases and V by 10 bases; bases with no gene match: 12. CDR3 nucleotides: TGTGCCACCACACCGACCTGGACAGGGGATGAAAAACTGTTTTTT. Translation gives CATTPTWTGDEKLFF.

This clone was recorded at least ten times. The chain carries TRBV19 and TRBJ1-1; D gene uncertain. V lost 3 bases and J lost 8, with 7 bases in between. The CDR3 sequence is 11 residues long. CDR1 LNHDA and CDR2 SQIVND come from the germline V gene (reference sequence). This CDR3 reads CASSIREEAFF. Written as DNA, the CDR3 is TGTGCCAGTAGTATTCGGGAGGAAGCTTTCTTT.

This clone showed up just a few times. This rearrangement joins TRBV4-1 to TRBJ1-4; D might be TRBD1 (6 bases). Germline V gene lookup returns CDR1 MGHRA and CDR2 YSYEKL. The CDR3 loop spans 14 amino acids. Trimming shortened V by 0 bases and J by 15 bases, and 17 bases separated the two germline ends. The CDR3, as DNA: TGCGCCAGCAGCCAAGAATTCTACAGGGCGAAAGTGTTTTTT. This encodes CASSQEFYRAKVFF.

The J gene is TRBJ2-5, the V gene TRBV6-5; a weak D match, TRBD2 (5 bases). V was trimmed by 7 bases and J by 5 bases, leaving 11 bases between them. The length of the CDR3 is 12 residues. Germline lookup yields CDR1 MNHEY and CDR2 SVGAGI. As DNA, the CDR3 is TGTGCCAGCACCCAAGGCGGGGAGACCCAGTACTTC. Translating it yields CASTQGGETQYF.

This clone was seen only once. The J gene is TRBJ2-7, the V gene TRBV3-1 (or the pseudogene TRBV3-2); D gene unclear. V was cut by 4 bases and J by 1 base, with 11 bases left in between. The germline V gene has CDR1 LGHDT and CDR2 YNNKEL (reference sequence). The CDR3 runs to 14 residues. Here the CDR3 reads CASSPGVGSYEQYF. The CDR3 coding sequence is TGTGCCAGCAGCCCCGGCGTCGGTTCCTACGAGCAGTACTTC.

The chain employs TRBV6-5 and TRBJ1-2, with D perhaps TRBD1 (6 bases). Germline CDR1 is MNHEY and CDR2 is SVGAGI. Between the trimmed V and J ends, which lost 2 bases and 8 bases, there was a span of 18 bases. This CDR3 comprises 15 residues. The CDR3 region is CASSYTGTKYGGYTF. In DNA, the CDR3 is TGTGCCAGCAGTTACACCGGGACAAAATATGGAGGCTACACCTTC.

The chain employs TRBV4-2 and TRBJ1-1; tentative D call: TRBD1 (5 bases). Germline V gene lookup returns CDR1 LGHNA and CDR2 YNFKEQ. The V end was cut by 4 bases, the J end by 3 bases, with 15 bases between. The CDR3 is 15 residues long. The CDR3 region is CASSPSEGWHTEAFF. The DNA of the CDR3 is TGTGCCAGCAGCCCATCGGAGGGGTGGCACACTGAAGCTTTCTTT.

The chain links TRBV2 to TRBJ2-5; D is ambiguous. V was shortened by 8 bases and J by 13 bases, with 20 bases between the two germline ends. The CDR3 totals 12 residues. Germline V gives CDR1 SNHLY, CDR2 FYNNEI. DNA of the CDR3: TGTGCCAGCTCCCAAGGATCTTCTCGTTGGTACTTC. Protein product: CASSQGSSRWYF.

This clone was counted a few times. V is TRBV25-1 and J is TRBJ2-5; 8 nucleotides line up with TRBD1. CDR1 and CDR2 from the germline V gene are MGHDK and SYGVNS. The CDR3 contains 13 residues. The V and J ends lost 5 bases and 2 bases, in that order; junction bases with no gene match: 1. CDR3 sequence reads: CASSTGGQETQYF. CDR3 nucleotide sequence: TGTGCCAGCAGTACAGGGGGTCAAGAGACCCAGTACTTC.

The V gene is TRBV12-5, the J gene TRBJ1-1, with 7 bases that match TRBD1. This CDR3 has 12 residues. Unmatched junction bases numbered 1, after V lost 2 bases and J lost 7 bases. CDR1 LGHNT and CDR2 FRNRAP come from the germline V gene. CDR3 bases: TGTGCTAGTGGTTTGCGGGACAGTGAAGCTTTCTTT. This translates into CASGLRDSEAFF.

This chain links TRBV7-9 with TRBJ2-3, with D hard to call. The CDR3 contains 14 residues. Germline CDR1 reads SEHNR; CDR2 reads FQNEAQ (reference sequence). The V end lost 10 bases, the J end lost 1 base, and 15 bases lay between the germline ends. CDR3 in DNA: TGTGCCAACGACGAGGACCTCGGCACAGATACGCAGTATTTT. It yields the protein CANDEDLGTDTQYF.

The gene calls are TRBV5-6 and TRBJ1-2; D is uncertain. There are 15 residues in the CDR3. Germline V lookup: CDR1 SGHDT, CDR2 YYEEEE. Trimming left V 4 bases short and J 6 bases short, with 19 bases between. CDR3 loop: CASSLVTGLYNGYTF. The CDR3 bases are TGTGCCAGCAGCCTGGTGACGGGCCTCTATAATGGCTACACCTTC.

This chain links TRBV10-3 with TRBJ2-7; 9 bases map to TRBD1. Germline lookup yields CDR1 ENHRY and CDR2 SYGVKD. The V segment lost 10 bases and the J segment 4 bases; nucleotides outside the gene matches: 11. The CDR3 spans 14 residues. CDR3 coding DNA: TGTGCCACAAGGGGACAGGGAAACGATTACGAGCAGTACTTC. This gives the protein CATRGQGNDYEQYF.

In this sample, this clone turned up once. The sample contains more than one DNA sequence encoding this CDR3. The genes are TRBV18 and TRBJ1-1; TRBD1 is a possible D gene (5 bases). The V and J ends lost 3 bases and 2 bases respectively, with 13 bases between them. Germline CDR1 and CDR2: KGHSH and LQKENI. The CDR3 totals 15 residues. Written as DNA, the CDR3 is TGTGCCAGCTCACCCCGGGACGGACCCAACACTGAAGCTTTCTTT. It encodes CASSPRDGPNTEAFF.